The next 20 T cell receptor beta chains were all read from a single sample in a study of T-cell reconstitution after alpha-beta-depleted transplantation in children. Preparing the TCRbeta library involved the use of unique molecular identifiers. MiXCR was run by TCRdb on the PCR reads, yielding one entry per CDR3 protein. The table has around 450,000 distinct CDR3 sequences, about a sixth seen once. Sequencing used PBMCs, mostly from graft donor cells, obtained 360 days after TCRalphabeta/CD19-depleted stem cell transplant. These receptors were taken from a boy less than two years old who had a stem cell transplant for Wiskott-Aldrich syndrome, so the T cells may come from the graft donor.

This clonotype was detected a few times. The V and J genes are TRBV5-1 and TRBJ2-7, with D uncertain. CDR1 is SGHRS and CDR2 is YFSETQ in the germline V gene. V dropped 0 bases and J dropped 3 bases, with 16 bases sitting between them. The CDR3 contains 16 residues. The CDR3: CASSLVAASPFYEQYF. As DNA, the CDR3 is TGCGCCAGCAGCTTGGTTGCCGCCTCGCCTTTCTACGAGCAGTACTTC.

The chain couples TRBV28 to TRBJ1-4; no clear D. Germline V lookup: CDR1 MDHEN, CDR2 SYDVKM. The CDR3 spans 16 residues. The V end was cut by 2 bases, the J end by 5 bases, with 15 bases between. The CDR3 is CASSLLPGTLNEKLFF. CDR3 coding DNA: TGTGCCAGCAGTTTACTCCCCGGTACACTAAATGAAAAACTGTTTTTT. Combining the CDR3 with reference TRBV28 and TRBJ1-4 gives the whole variable domain DVKVTQSSRYLVKRTGEKVFLECVQDMDHENMFWYRQDPGLGLRLIYFSYDVKMKEKGDIPEGYSVSREKKERFSLILESASTNQTSMYLCASSLLPGTLNEKLFFGSGTQLSVL.

CDR3 sequence: CASSLGGWEPIYNEQFF. In DNA, the CDR3 is TGTGCCAGCAGCTTAGGCGGGTGGGAGCCTATCTACAATGAGCAGTTCTTC. The chain recombines TRBV7-9 with TRBJ2-1, with D tentatively TRBD2 (5 bases). The CDR3 is made up of 17 amino acids. Trimming removed 1 base at V and 3 bases at J, with 16 bases between. CDR1 and CDR2 (germline): SEHNR, FQNEAQ (reference sequence).

This clonotype has just a few counts. The CDR3 loop reads CASRWAPLPGGANVLTF. The CDR3 DNA sequence: TGTGCCAGCAGGTGGGCGCCACTGCCGGGTGGGGCCAACGTCCTGACTTTC. The chain recombines TRBV6-1 with TRBJ2-6; D remains ambiguous. V shed 6 bases and J shed 3 bases, with 18 bases lying between them. The CDR3 is 17 amino acids. Germline-derived CDR1 and CDR2 are MNHNS and SASEGT.

The chain joins TRBV9 to TRBJ2-5; no clear D gene. Deletions cut 3 bases from V and 4 bases from J, with 13 bases between. CDR3 length equals 14 residues. Germline values: CDR1 SGDLS, CDR2 YYNGEE. The CDR3 DNA reads as TGTGCCAGCAGCGCTTCCCGGGTCCCAGAGACCCAGTACTTC. It translates to CASSASRVPETQYF.

This chain links TRBV7-9 with TRBJ2-7; no firm D call. Germline CDR1 is SEHNR and CDR2 is FQNEAQ (reference sequence). This CDR3 comprises 15 residues. V gave up 2 bases and J gave up 2 bases, with 13 bases separating them. The CDR3 sequence is CASSLSAKNAYEQYF. CDR3 coding DNA: TGTGCCAGCAGCTTAAGCGCGAAAAACGCCTACGAGCAGTACTTC.

The rearrangement joins TRBV4-3 to TRBJ2-1; TRBD2 matches at 10 bases. The V and J ends lost 1 base and 6 bases, in that order; junction bases with no gene match: 6. This CDR3 comprises 16 residues. CDR1 is LGHNA and CDR2 is YSLEER in the germline V gene. The CDR3 protein is CASSQVLAGVSNEQFF. The CDR3 DNA sequence: TGCGCCAGCAGCCAAGTCCTAGCGGGAGTTTCCAATGAGCAGTTCTTC.

The V and J genes are TRBV4-1 and TRBJ2-1; TRBD1 matches 9 bases. Trimming at V came to 1 base and at J to 5 bases, leaving 6 bases not matched to a gene. CDR1 and CDR2 (germline): MGHRA, YSYEKL. The CDR3 totals 16 residues. DNA for the CDR3: TGCGCCAGCAGCCAAGTCGACAGGGGGTTCGACAATGAGCAGTTCTTC. As protein: CASSQVDRGFDNEQFF.

This clonotype has ten or more counts. The genes are TRBV5-1 and TRBJ2-1, with unresolved D. CDR3 length equals 14 residues. From germline, CDR1 is SGHRS and CDR2 YFSETQ. The V gene lost 1 base and the J gene lost 6 bases, with 11 bases spanning the gap. In DNA form, the CDR3 reads TGCGCCAGCAGCTTGCCACATATCGGCAATGAGCAGTTCTTC. Translating gives CASSLPHIGNEQFF.

The sample holds a few counts of this clonotype. The V call is TRBV24-1, the J call TRBJ2-2, with D possibly TRBD2 on 6 matching bases. From germline, CDR1 is KGHDR and CDR2 SFDVKD. The CDR3 totals 16 residues. V was clipped by 9 bases and J by 1 base, with 17 bases between them. The CDR3: CATGSRGGMNTGELFF. The CDR3, as DNA: TGTGCCACCGGATCGCGTGGCGGGATGAACACCGGGGAGCTGTTTTTT.

The chain employs TRBV20-1 and TRBJ2-7; D is perhaps TRBD1 (6 bases). V lost 4 bases to trimming and J lost 0 bases, with 10 bases between them. The V gene's germline CDR1 is DFQATT and CDR2 SNEGSKA (reference sequence). The CDR3 totals 13 residues. The CDR3 DNA reads as TGCAGTGCTACCGGGACAATCTCCTACGAGCAGTACTTC. Translating it yields CSATGTISYEQYF.

This clonotype came up a few times. V gene TRBV6-5 combines with J gene TRBJ2-1; 9 bases match TRBD2. With V trimmed by 8 bases and J by 5 bases, 4 bases remained unmatched. The CDR3 is 13 residues long. Germline assignment: CDR1 MNHEY and CDR2 SVGAGI. CDR3: CASGGGANNEQFF. CDR3 DNA: TGTGCCAGCGGCGGGGGGGCCAACAATGAGCAGTTCTTC.

The CDR3 reads CASSREYSYEQYF. For the CDR3, the DNA is TGTGCCAGCAGTCGAGAGTACTCCTACGAGCAGTACTTC. The chain employs TRBV7-9 and TRBJ2-7, with unresolved D. Germline-derived CDR1 and CDR2 are SEHNR and FQNEAQ (reference sequence). The CDR3 covers 13 residues. With 6 bases removed from V and 0 bases from J, the gap between germline ends came to 9 bases.

The CDR3 coding sequence is TGTGCCAGCAGCTTAATGGATTACGAGCAGTACTTC. Encoded protein: CASSLMDYEQYF. The rearrangement links TRBV13 to TRBJ2-7; D unresolved. V was shortened by 2 bases and J by 4 bases, with 6 bases between the two germline ends. CDR1 and CDR2 from the germline V gene are PRHDT and FYEKMQ (reference sequence). The CDR3 spans 12 residues.

In its sample, this clonotype was seen a few times. This chain links TRBV4-2 with TRBJ2-1; the D gene is possibly TRBD1 (5 bases). Trimming cost V 4 bases and J 8 bases, with 15 bases left between them. Germline CDR1 reads LGHNA; CDR2 reads YNFKEQ. The CDR3 runs 14 residues. The CDR3 coding sequence is TGTGCCAGCAGCCGCAAGATCCAGGGCCATGAGCAGTTCTTC. It codes for CASSRKIQGHEQFF.

This clonotype turned up a few times. The chain employs TRBV10-3 and TRBJ2-2, with D perhaps matching TRBD1 (6 bases). Between the trimmed V and J ends, which lost 3 bases and 0 bases, there was a span of 14 bases. The germline CDR1 and CDR2 sequences are ENHRY and SYGVKD. The CDR3 is 17 residues long. The DNA for the CDR3 is TGTGCCATCAGTGACCCTAGACAGGCGGCGAACACCGGGGAGCTGTTTTTT. Protein: CAISDPRQAANTGELFF.

This clonotype appeared a few times. One end of the junction fails to match germline, which may point to a read error. The chain couples TRBV12-3 or TRBV12-4 to TRBJ2-2; 9 bases fit TRBD2. CDR3 length: 15 amino acids. CDR3 protein: CASSIAGEGTGELFF. The CDR3 DNA is TGTGCCAGCAGTATAGCGGGAGAAGGCACCGGGGAGCTGTTTTTT.

This clonotype was seen more than once but under ten times. The CDR3 DNA reads TGTGCCAGCTCCCCCAGGGGGGCAGGTCCCTACAATGAGCAGTTCTTC. Its translation is CASSPRGAGPYNEQFF. The V and J genes are TRBV18 and TRBJ2-1; weak D call: TRBD1 (7 bases). CDR1 and CDR2 from the germline V gene are KGHSH and LQKENI. V was trimmed by 6 bases and J by 2 bases, leaving 17 bases between them. CDR3 length equals 16 residues.

In its sample, this clonotype was seen a few times. This chain connects TRBV5-6 to TRBJ2-2; D remains ambiguous. V was cut by 0 bases and J by 4 bases, with 7 bases left in between. The length of the CDR3 is 14 residues. CDR1 is SGHDT, CDR2 YYEEEE, per germline. CDR3 sequence (DNA): TGTGCCAGCAGCTTGGACCGACTCACCGGGGAGCTGTTTTTT. Translating gives CASSLDRLTGELFF.

The chain has TRBV12-3 or TRBV12-4 and TRBJ2-1, with D possibly matching TRBD1 (6 bases). The ends were cut back, 11 bases at V and 4 bases at J, with 30 bases in the middle. This CDR3 has 18 residues. The CDR3 loop reads CAFSLAIRLTGQYNEQFF. CDR3 nucleotides: TGTGCCTTCAGTTTAGCCATCCGGCTAACGGGACAATACAATGAGCAGTTCTTC.